The clone carrying this TCR beta chain is deemed large. The data were taken from a study of lung T cells in sarcoidosis with Löfgren's syndrome. TCRdb ran MiXCR on the reads and lists one entry per CDR3 protein. This sample has about 2,500 distinct CDR3 sequences, with about 29% found just once. CDR1 and CDR2 from the germline V gene are MNHNS and SASEGT. Trimming took 8 bases from V and 4 from J, leaving 9 bases between them. The CDR3 runs to 12 residues. The sequenced sample consisted of CD4+ T cells from PBMCs. The genes are TRBV6-1 and TRBJ1-5; D might be TRBD1 (5 bases). The source is a human donor with sarcoidosis (Löfgren's syndrome or another form), or a control subject (not recorded which). The CDR3 DNA reads as TGTGCCAGCCGACAGATGAATCAGCCCCAGCATTTT. Protein product: CASRQMNQPQHF.